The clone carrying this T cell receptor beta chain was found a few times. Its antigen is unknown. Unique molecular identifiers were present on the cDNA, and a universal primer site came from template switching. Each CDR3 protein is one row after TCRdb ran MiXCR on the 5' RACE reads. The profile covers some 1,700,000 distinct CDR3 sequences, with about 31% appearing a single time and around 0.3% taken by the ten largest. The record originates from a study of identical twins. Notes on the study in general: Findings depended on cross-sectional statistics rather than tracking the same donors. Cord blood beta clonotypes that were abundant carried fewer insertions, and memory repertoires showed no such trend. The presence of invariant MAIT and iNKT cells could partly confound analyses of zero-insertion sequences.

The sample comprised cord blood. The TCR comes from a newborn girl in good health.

In nucleotides, the CDR3 is TGTGCCAGCAGCTTAGACCTAGCGGGAGGGGATACGCAGTATTTT. Its translation is CASSLDLAGGDTQYF. The V and J genes are TRBV7-8 and TRBJ2-3; TRBD2 matches at 12 bases. CDR3 length: 15 amino acids. V shed 1 base, J shed 6 bases, and the junction held 2 bases outside the gene matches. Germline loops: CDR1 SGHVS, CDR2 FQNEAQ.